One sample yielded the 30 T cell receptor beta chains listed below, sequenced in a study of blood T cell repertoires in COVID-19. Sequencing used immunoSEQ multiplex PCR; TCRdb keeps in-frame clones, though not all of them. The sample yields 300,000 to 400,000 clones, about 90% seen once. Material for sequencing was peripheral blood. The receptors were gathered from a woman aged 70 to 79 with COVID-19, enrolled during active disease.

The chain uses TRBV9 and TRBJ1-2; D may be TRBD1 (5 bases). Germline CDR1 and CDR2: SGDLS and YYNGEE. V lost 0 bases to trimming and J lost 3 bases, with 6 bases between them. The CDR3 has 13 amino acids. CDR3 bases: TGTGCCAGCAGCGTAGAGGGGCACTATGGCTACACCTTC. This sequence encodes CASSVEGHYGYTF. Together with reference TRBV9 and TRBJ1-2, the CDR3 gives the full variable domain: DSGVTQTPKHLITATGQRVTLRCSPRSGDLSVYWYQQSLDQGLQFLIQYYNGEERAKGNILERFSAQQFPDLHSELNLSSLELGDSALYFCASSVEGHYGYTFGSGTRLTVV.

The chain uses TRBV29-1 and TRBJ1-2, with 7 bases lining up with TRBD1. Germline loops: CDR1 SQVTM, CDR2 ANQGSEA. Losses at the gene ends were 6 bases for V and 8 bases for J; bases not matched to a gene: 6. The CDR3 extends over 11 amino acids. CDR3: CSVRQGDGYTF. DNA for the CDR3: TGCAGCGTGAGACAGGGCGACGGCTACACCTTC. The whole variable domain, remainder taken from reference TRBV29-1 and TRBJ1-2, is SAVISQKPSRDICQRGTSLTIQCQVDSQVTMMFWYRQQPGQSLTLIATANQGSEATYESGFVIDKFPISRPNLTFSTLTVSNMSPEDSSIYLCSVRQGDGYTFGSGTRLTVV.

The gene calls are TRBV30 and TRBJ1-5; D is perhaps TRBD1 (6 bases). Germline lookup yields CDR1 GTSNPN and CDR2 SVGIG (reference sequence). Deletions cut 1 base from V and 0 bases from J, with 10 bases between. This CDR3 has 15 residues. The CDR3: CAWSERTVSNQPQHF. The CDR3 DNA is TGTGCCTGGAGTGAGAGGACAGTTAGCAATCAGCCCCAGCATTTT.

The chain has TRBV19 and TRBJ2-7; D call uncertain. Germline loops: CDR1 LNHDA, CDR2 SQIVND (reference sequence). The CDR3 is made up of 13 amino acids. Trimming removed 8 bases from V and 7 bases from J, with 18 bases in between. CDR3 residues: CASFRAETGEQYF. The CDR3 bases are TGTGCCAGTTTTAGAGCAGAGACGGGTGAGCAGTACTTC.

On this clone: A read error may produce the germline difference seen at one junction end. This sequence joins TRBV9 and TRBJ1-6; D may be TRBD1 (6 bases). Per the germline V gene, CDR1 is SGDLS and CDR2 is YYNGEE. This CDR3 has 14 residues. Written as DNA, the CDR3 is TGTGCCAGCAACCAGGGGATGGATAAGTCACCCCTCCACTTT. The encoded protein is CASNQGMDKSPLHF.

The rearrangement links TRBV29-1 to TRBJ2-2, with 9 bases identical to TRBD2. From germline, CDR1 is SQVTM and CDR2 ANQGSEA. This CDR3 contains 14 residues. The V gene end was trimmed by 7 bases and the J gene end by 2 bases; junction bases not matched to a gene: 5. The CDR3 loop is CSARAGGNTGELFF. CDR3 sequence (DNA): TGCAGCGCCAGAGCGGGGGGCAACACCGGGGAGCTGTTTTTT.

The chain joins TRBV19 to TRBJ2-7; the match to TRBD2 covers 7 bases. Per the germline V gene, CDR1 is LNHDA and CDR2 is SQIVND (reference sequence). The ends lost 5 bases at V and 5 bases at J; junction bases unmatched: 12. This CDR3 has 15 amino acids. CDR3 residues: CASSSEGGRWDEQYF. CDR3 DNA: TGTGCCAGTAGTTCCGAGGGAGGGAGGTGGGACGAGCAGTACTTC.

CDR3 residues: CASSLFPERSNQPQHF. The CDR3 bases are TGTGCCAGCAGCTTATTCCCCGAGAGGAGCAATCAGCCCCAGCATTTT. The rearrangement joins TRBV7-2 to TRBJ1-5, with D unresolved. Germline V CDR1 and CDR2: SGHTA, FQGNSA. CDR3 length: 16 amino acids. V was cut by 2 bases and J by 1 base, with 12 bases left in between.

The chain carries TRBV5-4 and TRBJ1-2; D remains unclear. The CDR3 consists of 13 residues. CDR1 is SGHNT and CDR2 is YYREEE in the germline V gene (reference sequence). V was shortened by 4 bases and J by 5 bases, with 12 bases between the two germline ends. Written as DNA, the CDR3 is TGTGCCAGCAGCACCGGGAACCTATATGGCTACACCTTC. Protein: CASSTGNLYGYTF.

V is TRBV6-6 and J is TRBJ2-1; 11 bases are a match to TRBD2. Trimming took 0 bases from V and 9 from J; bases not matched to a gene: 7. CDR1 and CDR2 from the germline V gene are MNHNY and SVGAGI (reference sequence). The CDR3 has 16 amino acids. CDR3 amino acids: CASSYSVAGGRVEQFF. The CDR3 DNA is TGTGCCAGCAGTTACTCGGTAGCGGGGGGGCGGGTTGAGCAGTTCTTC.

V usage is TRBV5-1 and J usage is TRBJ2-5, with 10 positions matching TRBD2. Germline CDR1 SGHRS, CDR2 YFSETQ. V gave up 2 bases and J gave up 5 bases; unmatched junction bases: 6. The length of the CDR3 is 15 residues. The CDR3 nucleotides are TGCGCCAGCAGCTTTTCTAGCGGGGGAGGTGAGACCCAGTACTTC. This sequence encodes CASSFSSGGGETQYF.

The chain combines TRBV25-1 with TRBJ1-1; D ambiguous. With 10 bases removed from V and 5 bases from J, the gap between germline ends came to 14 bases. Looked up from germline, CDR1 is MGHDK and CDR2 is SYGVNS. This CDR3 is 12 amino acids long. Here the CDR3 DNA reads TGTGCCACCTTGGGCCATCGAACTGAAGCTTTCTTT. Amino acids: CATLGHRTEAFF.

This chain links TRBV21-1 with TRBJ1-1. TRBV21-1 is shown as a pseudogene. CDR3 size: 16 residues. The DNA for the CDR3 is TGTGCCAGCAGCAGAAGGTGCGGGATCTGGTACACTGAAGCTTTCTTT. Translated: CASSRRCGIWYTEAFF.

The chain recombines TRBV5-1 with TRBJ1-2; 8 bases fit TRBD1. The junction had 4 bases not matched to a gene; V was cut back by 4 bases and J by 2 bases. The CDR3 contains 14 residues. The germline V gene has CDR1 SGHRS and CDR2 YFSETQ. The chain's CDR3 is CASSRGTGNYGYTF. The CDR3 DNA reads TGCGCCAGCAGCAGAGGGACAGGCAACTATGGCTACACCTTC.

The chain recombines TRBV29-1 with TRBJ2-7; D may be TRBD1 (5 bases). Germline V gene data show CDR1 as SQVTM and CDR2 as ANQGSEA. The CDR3 extends over 11 amino acids. The V end was cut by 7 bases, the J end by 5 bases, with 12 bases between. The CDR3 here is CSAGWGDEQYF. CDR3 coding DNA: TGCAGCGCGGGCTGGGGCGACGAGCAGTACTTC.

This clone has a handful of counts. The V call is TRBV5-6, the J call TRBJ1-5; tentatively, D is TRBD1 (5 bases). Germline V CDR1 and CDR2: SGHDT, YYEEEE. Trimming left V 1 base short and J 9 bases short, with 29 bases between. CDR3 length equals 19 residues. The CDR3 spells CASSLRGSLGSATGRPQHF. In DNA, the CDR3 is TGTGCCAGCAGCTTGAGGGGTTCACTTGGCAGCGCCACTGGAAGGCCCCAGCATTTT. The full variable domain, rest sourced from reference TRBV5-6 and TRBJ1-5, is DAGVTQSPTHLIKTRGQQVTLRCSPKSGHDTVSWYQQALGQGPQFIFQYYEEEERQRGNFPDRFSGHQFPNYSSELNVNALLLGDSALYLCASSLRGSLGSATGRPQHFGDGTRLSIL.

This clone was counted a few times. This sequence joins TRBV30 and TRBJ1-2, with unresolved D. There are 20 residues in the CDR3. V was cut by 3 bases and J by 0 bases, with 29 bases left in between. Germline CDR1 is GTSNPN and CDR2 is SVGIG (reference sequence). The CDR3 loop is CAWSAGMIFGSPGTNYGYTF. As DNA, the CDR3 is TGTGCCTGGAGCGCCGGGATGATTTTCGGTTCTCCGGGAACTAACTATGGCTACACCTTC.

The rearrangement uses TRBV6-5 and TRBJ2-7; 12 positions agree with TRBD2. This CDR3 spans 15 amino acids. Germline CDR1 is MNHEY and CDR2 is SVGAGI. The junction had 6 bases not matched to a gene; V was cut back by 6 bases and J by 3 bases. CDR3 region: CASSHSSGGVYEQYF. The CDR3 nucleotides are TGTGCCAGCAGCCATTCTAGCGGGGGGGTCTACGAGCAGTACTTC.

The chain is built from TRBV29-1 and TRBJ1-5; a possible D gene is TRBD1 (6 bases). Germline CDR1 and CDR2: SQVTM and ANQGSEA. CDR3 length: 13 amino acids. V was shortened by 4 bases and J by 5 bases, with 12 bases between the two germline ends. The CDR3 sequence is CSVAQGTDQPQHF. The CDR3 DNA reads as TGCAGCGTTGCACAGGGAACGGATCAGCCCCAGCATTTT.

The chain recombines TRBV29-1 with TRBJ1-5; 8 bases map to TRBD1. Germline-derived CDR1 and CDR2 are SQVTM and ANQGSEA. The CDR3 totals 15 residues. V shed 5 bases, J shed 1 base, and the junction held 7 bases outside the gene matches. This CDR3 reads CSVRTGSESNQPQHF. The DNA of the CDR3 is TGCAGCGTTCGGACAGGGTCGGAGAGCAATCAGCCCCAGCATTTT.

This clone was recorded a few times. This rearrangement joins TRBV5-6 to TRBJ2-2; D is unclear. The germline V and J ends were trimmed by 0 bases and 6 bases, with 9 bases remaining between them. The CDR3 is 14 residues long. Germline assignment: CDR1 SGHDT and CDR2 YYEEEE. The CDR3 DNA is TGTGCCAGCAGCTTGGCTCCGCTAGCCGGGGAGCTGTTTTTT. This gives the protein CASSLAPLAGELFF.

The chain has TRBV12-3 or TRBV12-4 and TRBJ1-5, with TRBD1 as a possible D gene (5 bases). The CDR3 totals 13 residues. The germline V and J ends were trimmed by 7 bases and 1 base, with 8 bases remaining between them. The CDR3 here is CASNQGSNQPQHF. In DNA, the CDR3 is TGTGCCAGCAACCAGGGAAGCAATCAGCCCCAGCATTTT.

The chain recombines TRBV5-1 with TRBJ2-7; 10 bases are a match to TRBD1. The CDR3 covers 15 residues. From germline, CDR1 is SGHRS and CDR2 YFSETQ. After removal of 4 bases from V and 2 bases from J, the junction contained 6 bases not matched to a gene. The CDR3 bases are TGCGCCAGCAGCGCGACGGGACAGGGGCCCTACGAGCAGTACTTC. As protein: CASSATGQGPYEQYF.

CDR3 coding DNA: TGCGCCAGCAGCTTGGATGGTGGCGGGAGAACTGAAGCTTTCTTT. Its translation: CASSLDGGGRTEAFF. The chain has TRBV5-1 and TRBJ1-1, with no clear D. V gave up 0 bases and J gave up 5 bases, with 14 bases separating them. The germline CDR1 and CDR2 sequences are SGHRS and YFSETQ. The CDR3 covers 15 residues.

The rearrangement links TRBV2 to TRBJ1-3, with no clear D. Trimming pared 7 bases from V and 4 bases from J, leaving 17 bases between. CDR1 is SNHLY, CDR2 FYNNEI, per germline. The CDR3 sequence is 15 residues long. The CDR3 bases are TGTGCCAGCACCCCGGGCCGGGGATCAGGAAACACCATATATTTT. As protein: CASTPGRGSGNTIYF.

This chain uses TRBV12-3 or TRBV12-4 with TRBJ2-3; D is unresolved. The germline V and J ends were trimmed by 4 bases and 6 bases, with 11 bases remaining between them. The CDR3 sequence is 13 residues long. CDR3 sequence (DNA): TGTGCCAGCAGTTCAAGGAGCCGGGATACGCAGTATTTT. This gives the protein CASSSRSRDTQYF.

The chain has TRBV7-2 and TRBJ2-3; no clear D. Germline-derived CDR1 and CDR2 are SGHTA and FQGNSA. The CDR3 contains 12 residues. The V end lost 5 bases, the J end lost 8 bases, and 11 bases lay between the germline ends. CDR3 coding DNA: TGTGCCAGCAGCCGCGTCCTAGGTACGCAGTATTTT. Protein product: CASSRVLGTQYF.

The chain is built from TRBV6-6 and TRBJ1-6, with TRBD1 as a possible D gene (5 bases). Trimming left V 5 bases short and J 9 bases short, with 17 bases between. The length of the CDR3 is 15 residues. Germline V CDR1 and CDR2: MNHNY, SVGAGI (reference sequence). The chain's CDR3 is CASSLGLTGGSPLHF. Written as DNA, the CDR3 is TGTGCCAGCAGTCTGGGACTTACTGGCGGTTCACCCCTCCACTTT.

This chain joins TRBV7-2 and TRBJ2-5; 10 bases are a match to TRBD1. With 5 bases clipped from V and 5 bases from J, the junction kept 11 bases outside the gene matches. The germline V gene encodes CDR1 SGHTA and CDR2 FQGNSA. The CDR3 loop spans 16 amino acids. The CDR3 DNA reads as TGTGCCAGCAGCCCCTTTCCCGGGACAGGGGATGAGACCCAGTACTTC. Translation gives CASSPFPGTGDETQYF. The full variable domain, its missing parts supplied by reference TRBV7-2 and TRBJ2-5, is GAGVSQSPSNKVTEKGKDVELRCDPISGHTALYWYRQSLGQGLEFLIYFQGNSAPDKSGLPSDRFSAERTGGSVSTLTIQRTQQEDSAVYLCASSPFPGTGDETQYFGPGTRLLVL.

The chain couples TRBV5-1 to TRBJ1-1; the match to TRBD1 covers 12 bases. V was pared by 3 bases and J by 7 bases, with 4 bases of the junction left unmatched. Germline V lookup: CDR1 SGHRS, CDR2 YFSETQ. The CDR3 is made up of 14 amino acids. The CDR3 region has the DNA TGCGCCAGCAGCTCTGGGACAGGGGGCGGTGAAGCTTTCTTT. It translates to CASSSGTGGGEAFF.